This T cell receptor (beta chain) was obtained from a study of identical twins. About this clonotype itself: Its specificity is not known.

The CDR3 sequence is 16 residues long. Germline assignment: CDR1 MNHEY and CDR2 SMNVEV (reference sequence). The trim removed 3 bases at V and 5 bases at J, leaving 11 bases unmatched. TCRdb independently ran MiXCR on the 5' RACE reads; one entry per CDR3 protein. The table has some 600,000 distinct CDR3 sequences, roughly 7.2% seen once. Whole-study findings and limits: A partial confounding effect on zero-insertion analyses could come from invariant MAIT and iNKT cells. Out-of-frame alpha sequences that twins shared showed excess low generation probability.

The sample also formed part of further work on yellow fever vaccine responses in identical twins.

Material: PBMCs. This sequence joins TRBV27 and TRBJ2-5; 8 nucleotides align to TRBD1. This sequence originates from a woman aged 18-30 years in good health. This CDR3 reads CASSFQDRGIHETQYF. CDR3 coding DNA: TGTGCCAGCAGTTTCCAAGACAGGGGTATACACGAGACCCAGTACTTC.